What follows describes a single T cell receptor beta chain. Antigen unknown. In germline, CDR1 is SGHAT, CDR2 FQNNGV. The length of the CDR3 is 14 residues. V lost 5 bases to trimming and J lost 12 bases, with 17 bases between them. Measured with immunoSEQ multiplex PCR; TCRdb has only the in-frame clones, and not every one. There are roughly 190,000 clones in the sample; around 86% occur only once, and over 1.3% lies in the top ten. This sample is drawn from a study of cytomegalovirus exposure and HLA in healthy donors. Study details: The 120 or so validation repertoires were reported in a later analysis to have been generated on the same platform as the approximately 700 first-cohort repertoires.

Study results and caveats: Researchers catalogued about 150 TCR beta chains as cytomegalovirus-associated. Under in vitro conditions, a few CMV-associated chains were confirmed as specific for CMV antigens.

Sequencing was done on a sample of PBMCs. V usage is TRBV11-2 and J usage is TRBJ1-6; D uncertain. This TCR was sampled from a young woman in good health and CMV-seronegative. DNA of the CDR3: TGTGCCAGCAGCGTCGGGGATGTTTTTGGACCCCTCCACTTT. This gives the protein CASSVGDVFGPLHF.